This TCR beta chain was identified during a study of T cells in Graves' hyperthyroidism and ophthalmopathy. CDR1 MNHEY and CDR2 SVGAGI come from the germline V gene. This CDR3 spans 14 amino acids. The germline V and J ends were trimmed by 2 bases and 0 bases, with 7 bases remaining between them. Graves' hyperthyroidism showing no ophthalmopathy progression within 18 months was considered stable. TCR beta CDR3 region amplification was performed from RNA transcripts. In the first-round RT-PCR of the TCR CDR3, the HTBI primer set was used. TCRdb reprocessed the multiplex PCR reads with MiXCR, giving one entry per CDR3 protein. The top ten clones hold about 17% of a sample with a few hundred thousand distinct CDR3 sequences, around 15% of them seen once.

The TCR was taken from a woman aged 18-29 years with Graves' hyperthyroidism. Sequencing was carried out using blood. The chain joins TRBV6-5 to TRBJ1-1; D gene ambiguous. CDR3 nucleotides: TGTGCCAGCAGTTACCTGGGCGTGAACACTGAAGCTTTCTTT. This sequence encodes CASSYLGVNTEAFF.